This TCR beta chain was sequenced for a study of Tregs in tolerant kidney transplant recipients. Some clones are missing from TCRdb's copy, which holds only in-frame ones; the method was immunoSEQ multiplex PCR. The sample lists 90,000 or so clones, 93% occurring once. Germline V gene sequence: CDR1 MNHNS, CDR2 SASEGT. This CDR3 has 14 amino acids. Trimming at V came to 6 bases and at J to 1 base, leaving 5 bases not matched to a gene. Recipients received nonmyeloablative bone marrow transplants from related graft donors, with transient mixed chimerism. The sequencing here drew on CD4+ T cells from blood (PBMCs), taken 12 months after the transplant. The chain is built from TRBV6-1 and TRBJ1-1; TRBD1 aligns across 7 bases. This clonotype was obtained from a human patient who received a combined kidney and bone marrow transplant. The graft donor may account for some of the T cells. In DNA, the CDR3 is TGTGCCAGCAGGTGGACAGGAGGGAACACTGAAGCTTTCTTT. It is translated as CASRWTGGNTEAFF.